This T cell receptor beta chain was found in a study of shared clonotypes between healthy human individuals. Germline V gives CDR1 SGHRS, CDR2 YFSETQ. V lost 5 bases and J lost 0, with 11 bases in between. The CDR3 length is 14 residues. As for this clone: The antigen remains undetermined.

Study results and caveats: For naive CD4 cells, 4% to 5% of clonotypes were shared across a handful of donors.

Each sample came from a Caucasian adult donor living in Nashville, Tennessee. Replicate PCRs for sorted subsets used 200 to 250 ng DNA; this equaled some 30,000 T cell genomes. Only in-frame clones appear in the TCRdb table, and some are missing; sequencing was by immunoSEQ multiplex PCR. The repertoire has 2 million to 3 million clones, 80% to 95% of them found once; the top ten carry 0.36%. The sample was naive CD4+ T cells from PBMCs. The sample's subset: CD45RA+ positively selected. This chain connects TRBV5-1 to TRBJ1-2, with D unclear. The receptor's source is a man younger than 35 in good health. Some clones in this sample may be carry-over from other donors' samples. As DNA, the CDR3 is TGCGCCAGCAGTCAGAGTACAGCTAACTATGGCTACACCTTC. Protein sequence: CASSQSTANYGYTF.